This entry lists 13 T cell receptor beta chains sequenced from one sample in a study of Ad26.COV2.S vaccination and SARS-CoV-2 variants (dated by TCRdb to about 2021). Explained via the paper, the treatment or condition label denotes: around 19 received Ad26.COV2.S at low or high dose, single or two shots; several received placebo; per-sample allocation not given. Repertoires of vaccine and placebo recipients were sequenced from samples taken on day 63 after the first injection. The method behind the library was the immunoSEQ multiplex PCR assay. TCRdb stores this immuneACCESS table with in-frame sequences only. Part of the clones is absent; in the studies checked, under half of the shortfall reflects unresolved V genes, and no reason is known for the rest. The sample records approximately 240,000 clones, approximately 90% of which are singletons. Clones ranked in the top ten supply roughly a tenth of the sample.

Sequencing used peripheral blood, obtained in a trial of Ad26.COV2.S vaccine versus placebo. These TCRs come from a person between 18 and 65 years old who received the Ad26.COV2.S COVID-19 vaccine or a placebo.

This sequence joins TRBV5-1 and TRBJ1-1; 7 nucleotides line up with TRBD1. Germline V lookup: CDR1 SGHRS, CDR2 YFSETQ. The CDR3 runs to 15 residues. V was pared by 3 bases and J by 0 bases, with 5 bases of the junction left unmatched. The CDR3 spells CASSSTTGLNTEAFF. The CDR3 DNA is TGCGCCAGCAGCTCCACGACAGGGTTGAACACTGAAGCTTTCTTT.

This chain joins TRBV24-1 and TRBJ2-3, with TRBD2 as a possible D gene (6 bases). The germline V and J ends were trimmed by 3 bases and 1 base, with 13 bases remaining between them. Germline V gene data show CDR1 as KGHDR and CDR2 as SFDVKD. This CDR3 region has 16 residues. CDR3 residues: CATSDRAGSGTDTQYF. The CDR3 region has the DNA TGTGCCACCAGTGATAGGGCGGGGAGCGGCACAGATACGCAGTATTTT.

The chain combines TRBV6-2 or TRBV6-3 with TRBJ2-3; 13 bases align to TRBD2. The V gene end was trimmed by 5 bases and the J gene end by 3 bases; junction bases not matched to a gene: 5. CDR3 length: 16 amino acids. Germline CDR1 and CDR2: MNHEY and SVGEGT. The DNA of the CDR3 is TGTGCCAGCAGTCGCCGGGGACTAGCGGGGACAGATACGCAGTATTTT. Translating it yields CASSRRGLAGTDTQYF.

The CDR3 sequence is CASSQGSAYEQYF. The CDR3 nucleotides are TGTGCCAGCAGCCAGGGCTCCGCCTACGAGCAGTACTTC. The V call is TRBV13, the J call TRBJ2-7; possible D gene TRBD1, 5 bases. Trimming pared 5 bases from V and 2 bases from J, leaving 10 bases between. Germline V CDR1 and CDR2: PRHDT, FYEKMQ (reference sequence). The CDR3 contains 13 residues.

The chain couples TRBV29-1 to TRBJ2-7; weak D call: TRBD1 (6 bases). V was pared by 5 bases and J by 5 bases, with 10 bases between. The CDR3 has 11 residues. Germline V lookup: CDR1 SQVTM, CDR2 ANQGSEA. The CDR3 loop reads CSVPRGNEQYF. The CDR3 DNA sequence: TGCAGCGTTCCCAGGGGTAACGAGCAGTACTTC.

V gene TRBV2 combines with J gene TRBJ2-7, with 8 bases fitting TRBD2. V was clipped by 4 bases and J by 4 bases; unmatched bases: 3. Per the germline V gene, CDR1 is SNHLY and CDR2 is FYNNEI. The CDR3 length is 13 residues. This CDR3 is CASSGLARYEQYF. The CDR3 nucleotides are TGTGCCAGCAGTGGACTAGCGCGGTACGAGCAGTACTTC. Variable domain in full (rest from reference TRBV2 and TRBJ2-7): EPEVTQTPSHQVTQMGQEVILRCVPISNHLYFYWYRQILGQKVEFLVSFYNNEISEKSEIFDDQFSVERPDGSNFTLKIRSTKLEDSAMYFCASSGLARYEQYFGPGTRLTVT.

The chain recombines TRBV5-1 with TRBJ2-4; D is undetermined. Per the germline V gene, CDR1 is SGHRS and CDR2 is YFSETQ. There are 16 residues in the CDR3. V dropped 0 bases and J dropped 7 bases, with 17 bases sitting between them. CDR3 region: CASSLEGRVGSNIQYF. The CDR3, as DNA: TGCGCCAGCAGCTTGGAGGGAAGGGTTGGAAGTAACATTCAGTACTTC.

The chain has TRBV10-3 and TRBJ2-2; TRBD1 might be the D (5 bases). The CDR3 has 16 amino acids. From germline, CDR1 is ENHRY and CDR2 SYGVKD. With 1 base removed from V and 4 bases from J, the gap between germline ends came to 13 bases. CDR3 protein: CAISEYMTASTGELFF. In nucleotides, the CDR3 is TGTGCCATCAGTGAGTACATGACAGCTAGCACCGGGGAGCTGTTTTTT.

CDR3 protein: CASSPTDTQPQHF. The DNA of the CDR3 is TGTGCCAGCAGTCCGACCGACACTCAACCCCAGCATTTT. The chain employs TRBV6-5 and TRBJ1-5; unclear D gene. The CDR3 runs 13 residues. The germline CDR1 and CDR2 sequences are MNHEY and SVGAGI. V dropped 5 bases and J dropped 10 bases, with 15 bases sitting between them.

For the CDR3, the DNA is TGTGCCAGCAGTTACCCGACAGGGGGCTCAAACTATGGCTACACCTTC. Protein sequence: CASSYPTGGSNYGYTF. The rearrangement uses TRBV6-2 or TRBV6-3 and TRBJ1-2, with TRBD1 identical over 10 bases. The junction had 5 bases not matched to a gene; V was cut back by 2 bases and J by 2 bases. The germline gives CDR1 MNHEY, CDR2 SVGEGT. The length of the CDR3 is 16 residues.

This chain joins TRBV19 and TRBJ1-4; no definite D call. There are 13 residues in the CDR3. Germline assignment: CDR1 LNHDA and CDR2 SQIVND (reference sequence). Trimming shortened V by 7 bases and J by 5 bases, and 11 bases separated the two germline ends. CDR3 in amino acids: CASMSPRNEKLFF. In DNA, the CDR3 is TGTGCCAGTATGAGCCCGAGGAATGAAAAACTGTTTTTT. The entire variable domain, with the rest obtained from reference TRBV19 and TRBJ1-4, is as follows: DGGITQSPKYLFRKEGQNVTLSCEQNLNHDAMYWYRQDPGQGLRLIYYSQIVNDFQKGDIAEGYSVSREKKESFPLTVTSAQKNPTAFYLCASMSPRNEKLFFGSGTQLSVL.

The rearrangement joins TRBV11-3 to TRBJ2-2, with D unclear. Trimming cost V 4 bases and J 4 bases, with 7 bases left between them. The germline V gene encodes CDR1 SGHNT and CDR2 YENEEA. The CDR3 has 13 amino acids. This CDR3 reads CASSYGATGELFF. In nucleotides, the CDR3 is TGTGCCAGCAGCTACGGCGCCACCGGGGAGCTGTTTTTT.

This chain uses TRBV2 with TRBJ1-6; D unclear. This CDR3 is 19 amino acids long. From germline, CDR1 is SNHLY and CDR2 FYNNEI. The V gene lost 7 bases and the J gene lost 0 bases, with 22 bases spanning the gap. The CDR3 DNA reads TGTGCCAGCAACGGCGGCAGCTCATCGACCCTCTCCTATAATTCACCCCTCCACTTT. This sequence encodes CASNGGSSSTLSYNSPLHF.